Below are 3 T cell receptor beta chains sequenced from a single sample in a study of blood T cell repertoires in COVID-19. Sequencing used immunoSEQ multiplex PCR; TCRdb keeps in-frame clones, though not all of them. The table shows some 190,000 clones, with around 85% occurring only once. The source material was peripheral blood. The receptors derive from a woman aged 55-75 years with acute or convalescent COVID-19.

The chain links TRBV5-1 to TRBJ1-2, with TRBD1 matching 8 bases. CDR1 and CDR2 from the germline V gene are SGHRS and YFSETQ. The V and J ends lost 2 bases and 6 bases, in that order; junction bases with no gene match: 9. The CDR3 extends over 15 amino acids. CDR3 protein: CASSFWRQGLNGYTF. Written as DNA, the CDR3 is TGCGCCAGCAGCTTTTGGAGACAGGGGTTGAATGGCTACACCTTC.

The rearrangement uses TRBV30 and TRBJ1-2, with D hard to call. The CDR3 contains 14 residues. Trimming removed 3 bases from V and 4 bases from J, with 15 bases in between. In germline, CDR1 is GTSNPN, CDR2 SVGIG (reference sequence). The CDR3 sequence: CAWSFTKGGYGYTF. The CDR3, as DNA: TGTGCCTGGAGCTTTACAAAAGGAGGCTATGGCTACACCTTC.

J is TRBJ1-3 and V is TRBV3-1 (or the pseudogene TRBV3-2); D gene ambiguous. Germline assignment: CDR1 LGHDT and CDR2 YNNKEL (reference sequence). Trimming stripped 3 bases from V and 4 bases from J, with 4 bases between. The CDR3 runs 12 residues. In DNA, the CDR3 is TGTGCCAGCAGCCAGGCCGGAAACACCATATATTTT. Protein sequence: CASSQAGNTIYF.